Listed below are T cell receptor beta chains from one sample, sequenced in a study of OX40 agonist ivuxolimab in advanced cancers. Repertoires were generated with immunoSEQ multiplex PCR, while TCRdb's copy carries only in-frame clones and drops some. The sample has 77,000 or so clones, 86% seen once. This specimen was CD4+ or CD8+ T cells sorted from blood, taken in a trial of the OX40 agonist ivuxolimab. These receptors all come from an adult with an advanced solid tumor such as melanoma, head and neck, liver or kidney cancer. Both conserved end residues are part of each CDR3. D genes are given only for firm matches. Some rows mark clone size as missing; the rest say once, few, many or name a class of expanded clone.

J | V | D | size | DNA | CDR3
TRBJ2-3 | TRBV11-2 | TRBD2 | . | TGTGCCAGCAGCCCCAGAGCGGGGAGAAGCACAGATACGCAGTATTTT | CASSPRAGRSTDTQYF
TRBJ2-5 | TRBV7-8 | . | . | TGTGCCAGCACCAAGGGGGGGGAGACCCAGTACTTC | CASTKGGETQYF
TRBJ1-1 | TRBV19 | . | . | TGTGCCAGTAGTATGGTAGATACGAACACTGAAGCTTTCTTT | CASSMVDTNTEAFF
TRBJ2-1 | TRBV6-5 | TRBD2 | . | TGTGCCAGCAGTCGGACTAGCGGGACCTACAATGAGCAGTTCTTC | CASSRTSGTYNEQFF
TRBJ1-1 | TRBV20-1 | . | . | TGCAGTGCTAGTTTCCCAGCTTTCTTT | CSASFPAFF
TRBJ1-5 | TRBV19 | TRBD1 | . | TGTGCCAGTATGAGGACAGGACACAATCAGCCCCAGCATTTT | CASMRTGHNQPQHF
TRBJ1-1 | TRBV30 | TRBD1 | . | TGTGCCTGGAGTAGGGGGTGGACAGGGACGAGGACTGAAGCTTTCTTT | CAWSRGWTGTRTEAFF
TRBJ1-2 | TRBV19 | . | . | TGTGCCAGTACTCGACAGAGCCTTAACTATGGCTACACCTTC | CASTRQSLNYGYTF
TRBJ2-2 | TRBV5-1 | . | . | TGCGCCAGCAGCTTGGATGGAAGCACCGGGGAGCTGTTTTTT | CASSLDGSTGELFF
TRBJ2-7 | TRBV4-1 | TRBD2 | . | TGCGCCAGCAGCTCTGAGACTAGCGTCTACGAGCAGTACTTC | CASSSETSVYEQYF
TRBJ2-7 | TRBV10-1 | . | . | TGCGCCAGCAGTGAGTCTGGGGTCGTCGAGCAGTACTTC | CASSESGVVEQYF
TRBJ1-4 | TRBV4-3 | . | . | TGCGCCAGCAGCCAAGATCAGAGCAACCATGAAAAACTGTTTTTT | CASSQDQSNHEKLFF
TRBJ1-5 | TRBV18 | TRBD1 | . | TGTGCCAGCTCGCTAGACAGGGATCAGCCCCAGCATTTT | CASSLDRDQPQHF
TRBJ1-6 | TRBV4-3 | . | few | TGCGCCAGCAGCCAAGGGGAGGATTCACCCCTCCACTTT | CASSQGEDSPLHF
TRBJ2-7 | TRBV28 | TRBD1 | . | TGTGCCAGCAGTCCACGGGACAGGGAGAACGAGCAGTACTTC | CASSPRDRENEQYF
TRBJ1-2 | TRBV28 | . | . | TGTGCCAGCAGTCCCCTGGGGCCGGGCTATGGCTACACCTTC | CASSPLGPGYGYTF
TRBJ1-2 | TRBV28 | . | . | TGTGCCAGCAGTTTGTCCGGGGACTATGGCTACACCTTC | CASSLSGDYGYTF
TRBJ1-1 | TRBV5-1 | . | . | TGCGCCAGCAGCCTACCTAGGCAGGGGTACACTGAAGCTTTCTTT | CASSLPRQGYTEAFF
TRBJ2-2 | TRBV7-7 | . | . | TGTGCTAGCAGCTTGGCGGGGTCCGGGGAGCTGTTTTTT | CASSLAGSGELFF
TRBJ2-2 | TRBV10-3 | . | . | TGTGCCTACCGGGGAGAGAACACCGGGGAGCTGTTTTTT | CAYRGENTGELFF
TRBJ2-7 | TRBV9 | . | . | TGTGCCAGCAGCCCCCCGAGTAACGAGCAGTACTTC | CASSPPSNEQYF
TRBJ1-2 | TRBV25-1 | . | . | TGTGCCAGCAGTGAATCAGGACGGATTTATGGCTACACCTTC | CASSESGRIYGYTF
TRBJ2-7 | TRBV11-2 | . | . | TGTGCCAGCAGCTTACAGGGGCAGGGGACCTACGAGCAGTACTTC | CASSLQGQGTYEQYF
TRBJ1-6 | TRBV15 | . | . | TGTGCCACCAGCATGACAGTATCAACTTCACCCCTCCACTTT | CATSMTVSTSPLHF
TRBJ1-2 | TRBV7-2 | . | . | TGTGCCAGCAGCTCTCGGACAGTTAACTATGGCTACACCTTC | CASSSRTVNYGYTF
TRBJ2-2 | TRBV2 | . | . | TGTGCCAGCAGCCGGATGGGCACCGGGGAGCTGTTTTTT | CASSRMGTGELFF
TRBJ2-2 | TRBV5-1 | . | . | TGCGCCAGCAGAGACCATACCGGGGAGCTGTTTTTT | CASRDHTGELFF
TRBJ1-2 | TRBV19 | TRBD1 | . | TGTGCCAGTAGTACAGGGGGCCTTGGCTACACCTTC | CASSTGGLGYTF
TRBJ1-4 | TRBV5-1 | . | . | TGCGCCAGCAGCTTGGGGAGAGCTAATGAAAAACTGTTTTTT | CASSLGRANEKLFF
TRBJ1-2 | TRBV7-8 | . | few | TGTGCCAGCAGTCCGACAGCAACTAACTATGGCTACACCTTC | CASSPTATNYGYTF
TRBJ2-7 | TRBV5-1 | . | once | TGCGCCAGCAGCCCCGACGGGGCAGGGCGGGCCTACGAGCAGTACTTC | CASSPDGAGRAYEQYF
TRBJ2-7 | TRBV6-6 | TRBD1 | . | TGTGCCAGCAGTGTGGGACAGGCATTCTACTACGAGCAGTACTTC | CASSVGQAFYYEQYF
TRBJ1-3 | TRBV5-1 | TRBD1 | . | TGCGCCAGCAGCCTAGGGACAGGGAACACAGCTGGGAACACCATATATTTT | CASSLGTGNTAGNTIYF
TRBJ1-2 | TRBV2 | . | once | TGTGCCAGCAGTTCCCGTCTGGGCTCCAACTATGGCTACACCTTC | CASSSRLGSNYGYTF
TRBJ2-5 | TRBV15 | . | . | TGTGCCACCAGCCCCATCGGTCCTCAAGAGACCCAGTACTTC | CATSPIGPQETQYF
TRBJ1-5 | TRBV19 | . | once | TGTGCCAGTAGGACCCCCCACCTAAAGGGCAATCAGCCCCAGCATTTT | CASRTPHLKGNQPQHF
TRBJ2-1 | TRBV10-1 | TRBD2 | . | TGCGCCAGCAGTGAGTGGCTCGGGCTAGCGGGAGCTGGCAATGAGCAGTTCTTC | CASSEWLGLAGAGNEQFF
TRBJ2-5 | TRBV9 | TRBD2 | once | TGTGCCAGCAGCCTACAACTAGCGGGAGGGCAAGAGACCCAGTACTTC | CASSLQLAGGQETQYF
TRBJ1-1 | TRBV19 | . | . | TGTGCCAGTAGTATAGGTAACAGGGTAAAGAGTCAAACTGAAGCTTTCTTT | CASSIGNRVKSQTEAFF
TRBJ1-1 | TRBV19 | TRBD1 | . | TGTGCCATAAAGGGACAGGGATTGGGGTTCACTGAAGCTTTCTTT | CAIKGQGLGFTEAFF
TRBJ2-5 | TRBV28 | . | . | TGTGCCAGCAGTCCCAGGACACACCAACAAGAGACCCAGTACTTC | CASSPRTHQQETQYF
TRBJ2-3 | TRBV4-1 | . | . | TGCGCCAGCAGCCAAGACATAAGCGGACCATCCACAGATACGCAGTATTTT | CASSQDISGPSTDTQYF
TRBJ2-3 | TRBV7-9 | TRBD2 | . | TGTGCCAGCAGCCGAGGACTCGGGGGGGCAGGAGGTACGCAGTATTTT | CASSRGLGGAGGTQYF
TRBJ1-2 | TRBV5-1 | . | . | TGCGCCAGCAGCAGCGAAGCCGGGCGTGGCTACACCTTC | CASSSEAGRGYTF
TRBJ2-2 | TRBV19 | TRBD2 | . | TGTGCCAGTGACCGGGGGGGGTTAGTAAGAAACACCGGGGAGCTGTTTTTT | CASDRGGLVRNTGELFF
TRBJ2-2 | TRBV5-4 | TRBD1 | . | TGTGCCAGCAGCTCCCGGGACAGCCAACATTCAGGGGAGCTGTTTTTT | CASSSRDSQHSGELFF
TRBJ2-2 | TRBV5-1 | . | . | TGCGCCAGCAGCTTCGAGGGAGCCAGGGGTGGGGAGCTGTTTTTT | CASSFEGARGGELFF